These 22 T cell receptor beta chains share one sample of origin, sequenced in a study of CD8+ T cells in alopecia areata. CD4, CD8alpha, NKG2D, NKG2ACE and other markers guided sorting of pooled cutaneous lymph node cells. Reverse transcribed after extraction, RNA yielded cDNA as the sequencing template. The assay was immunoSEQ multiplex PCR, and TCRdb's table has in-frame clones only and misses some. Observed in the sample are about 270,000 clones, none of them singletons. Specimen: CD4+ T cells sorted from a lymph node. All receptors come from a C3H/HeJ mouse with alopecia areata. The MHC haplotype recorded for the strain is H2-k.

This clone turned up a few times. Mouse germline and gene names are used. The read stops 4 residues short of the end of the CDR3; the missing end is completed from the germline J gene. The V and J genes are TRBV5 and TRBJ1-2; the match to TRBD1 covers 9 bases. Germline loops: CDR1 LGHNA, CDR2 YNLKQL (reference sequence). This CDR3 contains 14 residues. V lost 4 bases to trimming and J lost 2 bases; unmatched junction nucleotides: 2. CDR3 DNA, as far as it was read: TGTGCCAGCAGCCGGGACAGGGATAACTCC. Translation: CASSRDRDNS. The whole CDR3 sequence is CASSRDRDNSDYTF.

With regard to this clone: Mouse germline and gene names are used. Read sequence stops 4 residues before the CDR3 end, and the germline J gene provides the missing end. This chain uses TRBV14 with TRBJ2-7; 8 positions agree with TRBD1. Per the germline V gene, CDR1 is SGHDT and CDR2 is FRDEAV. CDR3 length: 15 amino acids. The CDR3: CASSPGQGGIYEQYF. The part of the CDR3 DNA that was read is TGTGCCAGCAGTCCCGGACAGGGAGGGATTTAT.

Worth noting for this clone: Gene labels here are mouse ones. The read is 4 residues too short to cover the CDR3 end, so that end is filled in from the germline J gene. Other nucleotide sequences from this sample produce the same CDR3. The chain uses TRBV31 and TRBJ2-7, with 10 bases matching TRBD2. This CDR3 has 14 residues. CDR1 and CDR2 from the germline V gene are GKSSPN and SITVG. CDR3 bases read: TGTGCCTGGAGTCTCGGGACTGGGGTTTAT. Its translation is CAWSLGTGVY. The whole CDR3 reads CAWSLGTGVYEQYF.

As for this clone: Germline and genes here are mouse. From the germline J gene comes the end of the CDR3, since the read stops 4 residues before it. The V gene is TRBV1, the J gene TRBJ1-2, with D perhaps TRBD1 (6 bases). V lost 0 bases and J lost 4, with 15 bases in between. The germline V gene encodes CDR1 NSQYPW and CDR2 LRSPGD (reference sequence). The CDR3 length is 16 residues. The CDR3 region is CTCSADLRGAGSDYTF. CDR3 bases read: TGCACCTGCAGTGCAGATCTGCGGGGGGCTGGCTCC.

Points on this clone: Genes here carry mouse names. The CDR3 end falls 4 residues outside the read, so it is completed with the germline J gene. V and J are TRBV13-1 and TRBJ1-2, with TRBD1 identical over 10 bases. The germline V gene encodes CDR1 NSHNY and CDR2 SYGAGN. The CDR3 runs to 14 residues. The ends lost 5 bases at V and 3 bases at J; junction bases unmatched: 4. The part of the CDR3 DNA that was read is TGTGCCAGCAGCCCCGGACAGGGGGACTCC. Translated: CASSPGQGDS. The CDR3 in its entirety is CASSPGQGDSDYTF.

This clone was seen more than once but under ten times. Any gene name here is a mouse gene name. From the germline J gene comes the end of the CDR3, since the read stops 4 residues before it. Other DNA variants within this sample encode the same CDR3. The rearrangement joins TRBV5 to TRBJ2-5; 8 bases are a match to TRBD1. The CDR3 is made up of 14 amino acids. Germline V CDR1 and CDR2: LGHNA, YNLKQL (reference sequence). CDR3 DNA (partial): TGTGCCAGCAGCCAAGGACAGGGGAGAGAC. As protein: CASSQGQGRD. The full CDR3 protein reads CASSQGQGRDTQYF.

This clone was counted a few times. Gene names and germline match the mouse. The read finishes 4 residues shy of the CDR3 end, and the germline J gene is used to complete it. Other DNA sequences in this specimen translate into the identical CDR3. The chain joins TRBV13-3 to TRBJ2-5, with 8 bases aligning to TRBD1. The CDR3 covers 14 residues. Germline CDR1 reads NNHDY; CDR2 reads SYVADS. The CDR3 spells CASSDRGRGDTQYF. The covered CDR3 bases are TGTGCCAGCAGTGACAGGGGGCGAGGGGAC.

A few counts support this clone. Gene names and germline match the mouse. The read finishes 3 residues shy of the CDR3 end, and the germline J gene is used to complete it. The chain employs TRBV19 and TRBJ1-6, with D hard to call. TRBJ1-6 is treated as an ORF (open reading frame) with a function not yet certain. Trimming stripped 1 base from V and 6 bases from J, with 5 bases between. In germline, CDR1 is FNHDT, CDR2 SITEND (reference sequence). The CDR3 extends over 13 amino acids. CDR3 DNA, as far as it was read: TGTGCCAGCAGTATAATGGGTAATTCGCCC. Encoded protein: CASSIMGNSP. The full CDR3 protein is CASSIMGNSPLYF.

A word on this clone: Gene names are the mouse ones. Read sequence stops 4 residues before the CDR3 end, and the germline J gene provides the missing end. This chain uses TRBV13-1 with TRBJ2-1, with 12 bases aligning to TRBD1. The CDR3 length is 16 residues. In germline, CDR1 is NSHNY, CDR2 SYGAGN. Here the CDR3 reads CASSDAGGQGAAEQFF. The CDR3 DNA, read in part, is TGTGCCAGCAGTGATGCAGGGGGACAGGGGGCGGCT.

Regarding this clone: The genes and germline here are from mouse. The read finishes 4 residues shy of the CDR3 end, and the germline J gene is used to complete it. The chain combines TRBV13-1 with TRBJ2-2, with TRBD1 as a possible D gene (5 bases). The ends were cut back, 2 bases at V and 5 bases at J, with 7 bases in the middle. The CDR3 loop spans 13 amino acids. Germline lookup yields CDR1 NSHNY and CDR2 SYGAGN. Partial CDR3 DNA: TGTGCCAGCAGTGAAAGGGGTACCGGG. Its protein is CASSERGTG. The full CDR3 protein reads CASSERGTGQLYF.

As concerns this clone: Gene names are mouse gene names. Read coverage stops 4 residues before the CDR3 terminus; the germline J gene supplies the remainder. The chain couples TRBV13-2 to TRBJ2-2; 11 positions agree with TRBD2. The CDR3 loop spans 17 amino acids. V lost 3 bases, J lost 2 bases, and 6 bases stayed unmatched. Germline CDR1 and CDR2: NNHNN and SYGAGS (reference sequence). The covered CDR3 bases are TGTGCCAGCGGTGTTCCCAGACTGGGGGGGAACACCGGG. It translates to CASGVPRLGGNTG. The entire CDR3 protein is CASGVPRLGGNTGQLYF.

This clone appeared a few times. Gene names are the mouse ones. Coverage ceases 4 residues before the CDR3 finishes, and the germline J gene fills in the end. The sample carries other DNA sequences with the same CDR3. The chain uses TRBV1 and TRBJ1-2, with D possibly matching TRBD1 (5 bases). There are 13 residues in the CDR3. Germline V CDR1 and CDR2: NSQYPW, LRSPGD (reference sequence). The V end lost 3 bases, the J end lost 2 bases, and 7 bases lay between the germline ends. The part of the CDR3 DNA that was read is TGCACCTGCAGTGCCCCAGGGAACTCC. Amino acids: CTCSAPGNS. The entire CDR3 sequence reads CTCSAPGNSDYTF.

About this clone itself: Genes and germline are mouse. The read terminates 3 residues before the CDR3 end, so the remaining end is supplied by the germline J gene. The V gene is TRBV5, the J gene TRBJ1-6; a possible D gene is TRBD1 (6 bases). TRBJ1-6 is labeled an ORF, and its function is uncertain. Germline V gives CDR1 LGHNA, CDR2 YNLKQL (reference sequence). Trimming stripped 0 bases from V and 2 bases from J, with 8 bases between. The CDR3 consists of 16 residues. The covered CDR3 bases are TGTGCCAGCAGCCAAGATGGGGACACCTATAATTCGCCC. This gives the protein CASSQDGDTYNSP. In full, the CDR3 reads CASSQDGDTYNSPLYF.

Comment on this clone: Being one base from a much bigger clone, this may be a read error. Genes and germline come from the mouse. The CDR3 is cut off 4 residues early in the read; its end comes from the germline J gene. V gene TRBV13-1 combines with J gene TRBJ1-1, with TRBD1 as a possible D gene (6 bases). There are 12 residues in the CDR3. V lost 6 bases, J lost 1 base, and 7 bases lay in between. Germline assignment: CDR1 NSHNY and CDR2 SYGAGN. CDR3 region: CASKDRNTEVFF. The part of the CDR3 DNA that was read is TGTGCCAGCAAGGACAGAAACACA.

This clone was seen a handful of times. Gene and germline names: mouse. Sequencing ends 4 residues short of the CDR3 end; the germline J gene provides the rest. The chain carries TRBV19 and TRBJ2-3; TRBD2 matches 9 bases. J gave up 4 bases and V 2 bases, and 2 bases lay outside the gene matches. CDR3 length equals 14 residues. CDR1 and CDR2 from the germline V gene are FNHDT and SITEND (reference sequence). The sequenced CDR3 bases are TGTGCCAGCAGTATCGGGACTGGGCCAGAA. It translates to CASSIGTGPE. The whole CDR3 reads CASSIGTGPETLYF. Combining the CDR3 with reference TRBV19 and TRBJ2-3 gives the whole variable domain GGIITQTPKFLIGQEGQKLTLKCQQNFNHDTMYWYRQDSGKGLRLIYYSITENDLQKGDLSEGYDASREKKSSFSLTVTSAQKNEMAVFLCASSIGTGPETLYFGSGTRLTVL.

With regard to this clone: Each gene name is a mouse one. The observed sequence ends 4 residues before the CDR3 terminus, with the missing tail filled in from the germline J gene. Different DNA sequences within this sample yield the same CDR3. The chain joins TRBV13-3 to TRBJ2-2, with 7 bases lining up with TRBD1. CDR1 is NNHDY and CDR2 is SYVADS in the germline V gene. J was trimmed by 0 bases and V by 3 bases; bases with no gene match: 2. The CDR3 has 15 amino acids. CDR3: CASSGTGTNTGQLYF. The DNA read from the CDR3 is TGTGCCAGCAGTGGGACAGGCACAAACACCGGG.

Worth noting for this clone: Gene names are the mouse ones. From the germline J gene comes the end of the CDR3, since the read stops 3 residues before it. The chain combines TRBV1 with TRBJ1-6; unclear D gene. TRBJ1-6 is identified as an open reading frame with a role that is uncertain. The V end was cut by 2 bases, the J end by 7 bases, with 6 bases between. Per the germline V gene, CDR1 is NSQYPW and CDR2 is LRSPGD (reference sequence). There are 13 residues in the CDR3. The sequenced part of the CDR3 DNA is TGCACCTGCAGTGCACAACAAAATTCGCCC. The encoded protein is CTCSAQQNSP. The CDR3 in full is CTCSAQQNSPLYF.

This clone showed up just a few times. Germline and genes: mouse. Coverage ceases 4 residues before the CDR3 finishes, and the germline J gene fills in the end. The chain uses TRBV31 and TRBJ1-1, with D possibly being TRBD1 (5 bases). V was shortened by 5 bases and J by 4 bases, with 14 bases between the two germline ends. CDR1 and CDR2 (germline): GKSSPN, SITVG. The CDR3 runs to 13 residues. The CDR3 sequence: CAWGGGVATEVFF. The sequenced CDR3 bases are TGTGCCTGGGGTGGGGGGGTTGCCACA.

Comments on this clone: The gene names here belong to mouse. The read stops 4 residues short of the end of the CDR3; the missing end is completed from the germline J gene. The rearrangement links TRBV14 to TRBJ2-5; 7 nucleotides agree with TRBD1. The germline CDR1 and CDR2 sequences are SGHDT and FRDEAV. This CDR3 is built from 14 residues. This CDR3 is CASSPDRERDTQYF. The CDR3 bases that were read are TGTGCCAGCAGCCCCGACAGGGAAAGAGAC.

This clone was observed many times. The genes and germline here are from mouse. The read comes to an end 3 residues before the CDR3 does, leaving the germline J gene to fill in the end. This same CDR3 is encoded by further DNA sequences in the sample. J is TRBJ1-6 and V is TRBV13-1; D unclear. Being an ORF, TRBJ1-6 has a function that is uncertain. The germline CDR1 and CDR2 sequences are NSHNY and SYGAGN. The V gene lost 5 bases and the J gene lost 5 bases, with 5 bases spanning the gap. The CDR3 sequence is 12 residues long. Incomplete CDR3 DNA: TGTGCCAGCAGCACAAATAATTCGCCC. Its protein is CASSTNNSP. The complete CDR3 protein is CASSTNNSPLYF.

This clone appeared a few times. Mouse names are used for the genes. The read gets to within 4 residues of the CDR3 end, and the germline J gene fills in the rest. Distinct nucleotide sequences in the sample also encode this CDR3. The rearrangement links TRBV13-3 to TRBJ1-1, with 7 nucleotides matching TRBD1. CDR3 length: 13 residues. V shed 6 bases and J 0 bases; nucleotides not matched to a gene: 2. Germline CDR1 reads NNHDY; CDR2 reads SYVADS. CDR3: CASTQGANTEVFF. The CDR3 DNA, read in part, is TGTGCCAGCACTCAGGGGGCAAACACA.

This clone was seen only a few times. Gene names denote mouse genes. The CDR3 end falls 4 residues outside the read, so it is completed with the germline J gene. This specimen includes other DNA sequences encoding the same CDR3. The chain has TRBV3 and TRBJ2-5, with 8 nucleotides matching TRBD2. Germline V gene sequence: CDR1 SNHLY, CDR2 FYNGKV (reference sequence). J lost 3 bases, V lost 3 bases, and 2 bases had no gene match. The CDR3 runs 14 residues. The DNA read from the CDR3 is TGTGCCAGCAGCTTGGGGGGGCCTCAAGAC. Translated: CASSLGGPQD. From start to end, the CDR3 is CASSLGGPQDTQYF.